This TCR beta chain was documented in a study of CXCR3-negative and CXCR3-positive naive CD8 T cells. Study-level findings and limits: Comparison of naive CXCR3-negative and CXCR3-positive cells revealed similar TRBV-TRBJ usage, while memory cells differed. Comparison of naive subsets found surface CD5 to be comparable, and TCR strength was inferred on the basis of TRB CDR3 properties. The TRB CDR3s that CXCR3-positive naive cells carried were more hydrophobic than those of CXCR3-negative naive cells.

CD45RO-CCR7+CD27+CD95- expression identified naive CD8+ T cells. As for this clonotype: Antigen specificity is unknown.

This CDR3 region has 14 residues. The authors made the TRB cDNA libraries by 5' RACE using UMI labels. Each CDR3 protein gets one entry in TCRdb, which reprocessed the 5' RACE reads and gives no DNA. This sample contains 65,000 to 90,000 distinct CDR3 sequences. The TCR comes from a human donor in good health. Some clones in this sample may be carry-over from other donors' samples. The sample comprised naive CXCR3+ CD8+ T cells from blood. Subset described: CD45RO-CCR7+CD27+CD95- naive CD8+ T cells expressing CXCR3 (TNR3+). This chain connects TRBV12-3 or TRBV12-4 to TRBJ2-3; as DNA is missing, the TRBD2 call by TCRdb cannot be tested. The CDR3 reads CASSSAGRTDTQYF.